This T cell receptor (beta chain) was retrieved from a study of blood T cell repertoires in COVID-19. Across the study: Sites in the United States, Italy and Spain provided acute and convalescent COVID-19 samples. T cells, B-cell-depleted T cells, or PBMCs supplied cDNA or gDNA.

In the original processing: Nucleated cell number was recorded as an estimate derived from reference gene primer amplification. Clones were read by immunoSEQ multiplex PCR, and TCRdb kept only the in-frame ones, dropping some. V and J calls and clone size are given by that table; D and trimming were obtained from the DNA. The sample contains over 150,000 clones, about four fifths of which appear only once. Looked up from germline, CDR1 is SNHLY and CDR2 is FYNNEI. The CDR3 is made up of 17 amino acids. Losses at the gene ends were 8 bases for V and 4 bases for J; bases not matched to a gene: 14. The chain employs TRBV2 and TRBJ2-1, with 10 bases lining up with TRBD1. The TCR was taken from a woman of 80 years or more with acute or convalescent COVID-19. The sequenced sample consisted of peripheral blood. The CDR3 nucleotides read TGTGCCAGCCTGCCGGGACAGGGGACCATGGGGTACAATGAGCAGTTCTTC. It yields the protein CASLPGQGTMGYNEQFF.